These T cell receptor beta chains were read from a single sample in a study of T cells after yellow fever vaccination. TCRdb independently ran MiXCR on the 5' RACE reads; one entry per CDR3 protein. The data show roughly 320,000 distinct CDR3 sequences, over 8.5% seen once. The material was CD4+ T cells sorted from PBMCs, obtained 45 days after the yellow fever booster vaccination. All receptors come from a man in his late teens or twenties who received the YFV17D yellow fever vaccine. The CDR3 runs from the conserved cysteine through the conserved F or W. The order of the fields is J gene, clone size, V gene, D gene, CDR3 DNA, CDR3 protein. The D gene is left open where the match is weak. Clone size is shown for a subset of rows, as once, few, many or a class of expanded clone.

>TRBJ2-5|NA|TRBV4-3|NA
TGCGCCAGCAGCCATGATTACAAGAGCCAAGAGACCCAGTACTTC
CASSHDYKSQETQYF
>TRBJ2-2|few|TRBV10-3|TRBD1
TGTGCCATCAGTGTAGGACAGGTTATGAACACCGGGGAGCTGTTTTTT
CAISVGQVMNTGELFF
>TRBJ1-1|few|TRBV18|TRBD1
TGTGCCAGCTCACCAGCCGGGACAGGGGAATTGACTGAAGCTTTCTTT
CASSPAGTGELTEAFF
>TRBJ1-3|NA|TRBV6-1|NA
TGTGCCAGCAGTGAAAGATACCAGGGCAGCTCTGGAAACACCATATATTTT
CASSERYQGSSGNTIYF
>TRBJ2-7|once|TRBV6-6|NA
TGTGCCAGCAGTTACTCGGCTAGCGCCTCTTCTAGCCACGAGCAGTACTTC
CASSYSASASSSHEQYF
>TRBJ1-5|NA|TRBV4-2|NA
TGTGCCAGCAGCCAAGATTCGGTACGGAGCACTCAGCCCCAGCATTTT
CASSQDSVRSTQPQHF
>TRBJ2-5|few|TRBV20-1|NA
TGCAGTGCTAGTCCGGGGAGGGAGACCCAGTACTTC
CSASPGRETQYF
>TRBJ1-2|NA|TRBV5-4|NA
TGTGCCAGCAGCTCCGGGACTCTGCCGTATGGCTACACCTTC
CASSSGTLPYGYTF
>TRBJ1-2|few|TRBV4-1|NA
TGCGCCAGCAGCCCGATGTTACAGGGAAACTATGGCTACACCTTC
CASSPMLQGNYGYTF
>TRBJ1-4|few|TRBV6-5|NA
TGTGCCAGCAGTGGTGGCGGACAGATTAATGAAAAACTGTTTTTT
CASSGGGQINEKLFF
>TRBJ2-3|NA|TRBV5-1|TRBD2
TGCGCCAGCAGCTTGTCCAGCGGGGGGCCCACAGATACGCAGTATTTT
CASSLSSGGPTDTQYF
>TRBJ2-7|few|TRBV7-3|NA
TGTGCCAGCAACCCCCAGGGGGGTGGAGAGGAGCAGTACTTC
CASNPQGGGEEQYF
>TRBJ2-1|NA|TRBV5-1|TRBD2
TGCGCCAGCACCTCTAGCGGGTTCGACAATGAGCAGTTCTTC
CASTSSGFDNEQFF
>TRBJ2-5|few|TRBV7-3|NA
TGTGCCAGCAGCTTAAGTGGGGGGGGCCGGGAGACCCAGTACTTC
CASSLSGGGRETQYF
>TRBJ1-4|few|TRBV20-1|NA
TGCAGTGCCGTCGATGCAACTAATGAAAAACTGTTTTTT
CSAVDATNEKLFF
>TRBJ2-3|few|TRBV7-2|TRBD2
TGTGCCAGCAGCCAACAGTCGGGGGGGCCTGGTGGAGATACGCAGTATTTT
CASSQQSGGPGGDTQYF
>TRBJ2-2|NA|TRBV24-1|NA
TGTGCCACCTCATCCGAACATAGCCCCGGGGAGCTGTTTTTT
CATSSEHSPGELFF
>TRBJ2-5|many|TRBV7-2|TRBD2
TGTGCCAGCAGCTGGGGGACTAGCATACAAGAGACCCAGTACTTC
CASSWGTSIQETQYF
>TRBJ2-1|NA|TRBV28|NA
TGTGCCAGCGGGAGCGGTGACAATGAGCAGTTCTTC
CASGSGDNEQFF
>TRBJ2-3|many|TRBV5-1|TRBD2
TGCGCCAGCAGCTTGGTGACTAGCGGGGGGGCAGATACGCAGTATTTT
CASSLVTSGGADTQYF
>TRBJ1-4|NA|TRBV7-9|TRBD1
TGCGCCAGCAGCAGCGGACCCGGACAGGGGGCTGTCGAAAAACTGTTTTTT
CASSSGPGQGAVEKLFF
>TRBJ1-2|few|TRBV15|NA
TGTGCCACCAGCAGAGATGGGGGCTATGGCTACACCTTC
CATSRDGGYGYTF
>TRBJ2-4|NA|TRBV7-9|NA
TGTGCCAGGAGCCCGGACAGGGAGGGGGACATTCAGTACTTC
CARSPDREGDIQYF
>TRBJ2-2|many|TRBV3-1|NA
TGTGCCAGCAGCCAAGGGGCTCTACGTGGCGCCGGGGAGCTGTTTTTT
CASSQGALRGAGELFF
>TRBJ2-3|NA|TRBV20-1|TRBD1
TGCAGTGCTACATTAGGGGGCTACACAGATACGCAGTATTTT
CSATLGGYTDTQYF
>TRBJ1-1|few|TRBV7-3|NA
TGTGCCAGCAGCTTAAACGGGGGTGGGACTGAAGCTTTCTTT
CASSLNGGGTEAFF
>TRBJ2-5|few|TRBV5-6|NA
TGTGCCAGCAGTTGGATGGCCGGGGCTTTCCAAGAGACCCAGTACTTC
CASSWMAGAFQETQYF
>TRBJ1-4|few|TRBV12-3/TRBV12-4|TRBD1
TGTGCCAGCAGTTTAGGGAGGGGACAGGGGGGCCGGCCTGAAAAACTGTTTTTT
CASSLGRGQGGRPEKLFF
>TRBJ1-2|few|TRBV6-1|TRBD1
TGTGCCAGCAGCCCACAGGGGGCGCTGGGCTACACCTTC
CASSPQGALGYTF
>TRBJ2-5|few|TRBV7-2|NA
TGTGCCAGCAGCTTAGCGCTCCGGGGGGAGACCCAGTACTTC
CASSLALRGETQYF
>TRBJ2-1|few|TRBV4-2|TRBD2
TGTGCCAGCAGCCAAGACCCTTCTCTCCTAGCGGGGGGTTTGAATGAGCAGTTCTTC
CASSQDPSLLAGGLNEQFF
>TRBJ1-3|NA|TRBV15|NA
TGTGCCACCAGCAGAGATGTGGGGAGCTCTGGAAACACCATATATTTT
CATSRDVGSSGNTIYF
>TRBJ2-7|few|TRBV5-4|TRBD1
TGTGCCAGCAGGCTACAGGGGGGCGTCGAGCAGTACTTC
CASRLQGGVEQYF